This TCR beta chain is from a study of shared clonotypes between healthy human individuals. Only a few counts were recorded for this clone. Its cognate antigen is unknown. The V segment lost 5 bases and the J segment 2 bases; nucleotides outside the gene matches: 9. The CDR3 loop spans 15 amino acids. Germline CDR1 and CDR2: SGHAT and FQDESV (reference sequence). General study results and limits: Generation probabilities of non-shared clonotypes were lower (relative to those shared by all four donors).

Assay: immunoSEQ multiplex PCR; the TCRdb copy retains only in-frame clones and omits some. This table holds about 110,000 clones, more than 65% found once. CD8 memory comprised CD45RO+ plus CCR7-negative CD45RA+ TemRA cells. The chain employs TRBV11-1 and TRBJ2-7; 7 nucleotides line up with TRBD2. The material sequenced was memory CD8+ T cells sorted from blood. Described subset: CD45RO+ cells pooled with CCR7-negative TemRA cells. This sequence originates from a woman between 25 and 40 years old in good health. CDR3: CASSREAAGPYEQYF. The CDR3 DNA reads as TGTGCCAGCAGCCGGGAGGCAGCGGGTCCCTACGAGCAGTACTTC. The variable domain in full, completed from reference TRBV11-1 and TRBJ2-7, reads EAEVAQSPRYKITEKSQAVAFWCDPISGHATLYWYRQILGQGPELLVQFQDESVVDDSQLPKDRFSAERLKGVDSTLKIQPAELGDSAMYLCASSREAAGPYEQYFGPGTRLTVT.